This is a list of T cell receptor beta chains from one sample in a study of radiotherapy plus CTLA-4 blockade in lung cancer. Using immunoSEQ multiplex PCR, the repertoire was profiled, and TCRdb retains in-frame clones only, with some absent. The sample shows 35,000 or so clones, 85% to 90% of them seen only once. This material consisted of peripheral blood, taken from a patient treated with radiotherapy plus ipilimumab. The receptors originated from a human donor with non-small cell lung cancer who had stable disease on radiotherapy plus ipilimumab. CDR3s leave out the opening cysteine and the closing phenylalanine or tryptophan. Each record gives: clone size, V gene, J gene, CDR3 protein. Not all rows give a size; the values are once, few, many and, for expanded clones, a class.

.	TRBV2	TRBJ2-1	ASGGDRGIADEQF
.	TRBV7-9	TRBJ2-5	ASSLGLAAQETQY
.	TRBV5-8	TRBJ2-5	ASSFREDRETQY
.	TRBV5-6	TRBJ1-2	ASSSWDRAYGYT
.	TRBV7-8	TRBJ2-1	ASSLEGTRYDEQF
.	TRBV19	TRBJ1-2	ASSIDSNYGYT
.	TRBV14	TRBJ2-7	ASSQVRWRPPAREQY
.	TRBV28	TRBJ1-2	ASSPGQNNYGYT
.	TRBV5-4	TRBJ2-5	ASSLANPSDQETQY
.	TRBV2	TRBJ2-1	ASSEASVAGGLVKQF
.	TRBV7-2	TRBJ1-5	ASSQDSSYQPQH
.	TRBV19	TRBJ2-7	ASSIRTGASFSYEQY
.	TRBV10-3	TRBJ2-3	AISESIKRGGGADTQY
once	TRBV9	TRBJ2-7	ASSNLGLGDEQY
.	TRBV7-2	TRBJ1-1	ASTVSGVGTEAF
.	TRBV9	TRBJ1-1	ASSVSPVEEDTEAF